This T cell receptor (beta chain) originates from a study of Ad26.COV2.S vaccination and SARS-CoV-2 variants. Study-wide findings and caveats: Substantial breadth was reported for post-vaccination spike-specific CD8+ and CD4+ T cells. Breadth and depth estimates from TCRs may understate total T cell responses.

TCRdb's copy holds only in-frame clones and misses some; the assay was immunoSEQ multiplex PCR. The table records 300,000 to 350,000 clones, roughly 90% of them present only once. Treatment here: 19 received Ad26.COV2.S at low or high dose, single or two shots; roughly 5 received placebo; per-sample allocation not given. The study sampled participants on day 63 after the first vaccine or placebo injection. Notes on this clone: No antigen is known for it.

CDR3 length: 14 residues. CDR1 and CDR2 from the germline V gene are SQVTM and ANQGSEA. V lost 3 bases and J 0 bases, leaving 11 bases between the germline ends. The TCR originated in a person between 18 and 60 years old who received the Ad26.COV2.S COVID-19 vaccine or a placebo. This chain links TRBV29-1 with TRBJ1-1; the D gene is possibly TRBD1 (5 bases). The sample consisted of peripheral blood, taken in a trial of Ad26.COV2.S vaccine versus placebo. CDR3 nucleotide sequence: TGCAGCGTTGAGACGGGACGTATGAACACTGAAGCTTTCTTT. Its translation: CSVETGRMNTEAFF.